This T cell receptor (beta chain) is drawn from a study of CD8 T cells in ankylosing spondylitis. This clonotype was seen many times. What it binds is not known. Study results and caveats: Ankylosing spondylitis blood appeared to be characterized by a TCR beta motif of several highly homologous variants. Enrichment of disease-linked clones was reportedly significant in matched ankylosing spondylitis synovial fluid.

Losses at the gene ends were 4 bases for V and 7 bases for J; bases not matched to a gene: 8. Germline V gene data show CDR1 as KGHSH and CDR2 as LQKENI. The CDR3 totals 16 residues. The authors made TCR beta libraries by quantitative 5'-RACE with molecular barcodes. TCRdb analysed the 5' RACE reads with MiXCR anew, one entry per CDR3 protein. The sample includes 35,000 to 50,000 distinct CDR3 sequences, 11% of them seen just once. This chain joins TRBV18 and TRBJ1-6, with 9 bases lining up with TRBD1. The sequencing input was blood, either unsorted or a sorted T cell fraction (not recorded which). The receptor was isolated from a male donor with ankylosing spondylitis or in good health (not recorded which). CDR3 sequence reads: CASSLGVGQGNSPLHF. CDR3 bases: TGTGCCAGCTCACTGGGCGTGGGACAGGGCAATTCACCCCTCCACTTT.